This TCR beta chain was identified during a study of CD4+ T cells in melanoma. Findings of the study overall: Neoantigen-specific CD4+ T cells in melanoma reportedly had diverse differentiation states. CD8+ T cell, macrophage and B cell function reportedly correlated with neoantigen-specific CD4+ T cells.

The data were produced by immunoSEQ multiplex PCR, yet TCRdb's version contains in-frame clones alone and is incomplete. Among 120,000 to 150,000 clones listed, around 90% were seen once. This clone was seen once. The antigen remains undetermined. The CDR3 covers 13 residues. From germline, CDR1 is GTSNPN and CDR2 SVGIG (reference sequence). V lost 1 base and J lost 4, with 8 bases in between. This TCR was sampled from a human donor with melanoma. The chain is built from TRBV30 and TRBJ1-5; D is undetermined. CDR3: CAWSAAGNQPQHF. The DNA of the CDR3 is TGTGCCTGGAGTGCGGCGGGAAATCAGCCCCAGCATTTT.